This TCR beta chain was sequenced for a study of cytomegalovirus exposure and HLA in healthy donors. Regarding the study as a whole: Several of the most significant clusters appeared linked to common viral pathogens, based on a later analysis.

The germline gives CDR1 LNHDA, CDR2 SQIVND (reference sequence). The CDR3 runs 15 residues. The V and J ends lost 4 bases and 5 bases, in that order; junction bases with no gene match: 10. Researchers ran the PCR with 60 Vbeta and 13 Jbeta primers. This table comes from immunoSEQ multiplex PCR, and its TCRdb copy is limited to in-frame clones, with some not included. The repertoire has under 150,000 clones, around 78% of them found once; the top ten carry approximately 1.7%. A single count supports this clone. Its antigen is still unknown. This sequence originates from a woman between 45 and 60 years old in good health and CMV-seronegative. The genes are TRBV19 and TRBJ2-7; 8 bases are a match to TRBD1. Sequenced material: PBMCs. CDR3 loop: CASSKEGDRLHEQYF. CDR3 nucleotide sequence: TGTGCCAGTAGTAAGGAAGGGGACAGGCTTCACGAGCAGTACTTC.